Reported below is one T cell receptor (beta chain). The antigen remains unidentified. V lost 7 bases and J 0 bases, leaving 9 bases between the germline ends. Germline CDR1 reads SNHLY; CDR2 reads FYNNEI. The CDR3 contains 14 residues. The data were taken from a study of graft-versus-host responses after intestinal transplantation. As for the study in general: Among the recipients, transplants were multivisceral, liver-intestinal, or isolated intestinal. Anti-thymocyte globulin induction preceded approximately three years of tacrolimus and steroid maintenance in all recipients. General study points: GvH clones were identified in recipient marrow, with some first appearing in ileum or blood. Allograft graft-versus-host to host-versus-graft clonal ratios ran high in patients with graft-donor T cell macrochimerism.

Only in-frame clones appear in the TCRdb table, and some are missing; sequencing was by immunoSEQ multiplex PCR. This sample yields 130,000 to 150,000 clones, of which around 90% are seen a single time; approximately 0.2% belongs to the top ten. The rearrangement links TRBV2 to TRBJ2-2; tentatively, D is TRBD2 (5 bases). The sequence was collected from a human donor who received an intestinal transplant. Sequenced material: unstimulated CD4+ T cells sorted from spleen or lymph node cells, taken before intestinal transplant. CDR3 nucleotides: TGTGCCAGCATTGAGGGTACGAACACCGGGGAGCTGTTTTTT. Translated, it gives CASIEGTNTGELFF.